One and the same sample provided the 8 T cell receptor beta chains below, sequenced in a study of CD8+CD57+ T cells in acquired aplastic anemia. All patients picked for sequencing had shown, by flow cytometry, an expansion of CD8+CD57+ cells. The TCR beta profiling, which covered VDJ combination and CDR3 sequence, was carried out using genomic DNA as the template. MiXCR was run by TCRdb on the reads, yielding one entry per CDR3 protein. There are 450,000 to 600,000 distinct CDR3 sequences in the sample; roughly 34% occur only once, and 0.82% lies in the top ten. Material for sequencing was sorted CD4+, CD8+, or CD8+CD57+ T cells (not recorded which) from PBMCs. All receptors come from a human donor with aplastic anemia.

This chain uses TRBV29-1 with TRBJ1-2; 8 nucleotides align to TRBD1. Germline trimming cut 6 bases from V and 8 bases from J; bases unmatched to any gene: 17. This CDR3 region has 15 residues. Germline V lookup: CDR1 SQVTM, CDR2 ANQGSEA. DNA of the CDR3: TGCAGCGTACTATCCGGGACAGGCGACTATGGGGGCTACACCTTC. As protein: CSVLSGTGDYGGYTF.

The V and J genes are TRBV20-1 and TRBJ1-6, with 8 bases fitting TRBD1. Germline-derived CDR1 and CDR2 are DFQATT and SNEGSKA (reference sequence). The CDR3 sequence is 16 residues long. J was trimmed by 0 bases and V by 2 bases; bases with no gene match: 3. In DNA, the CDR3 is TGCAGTGCTAGAACAGGGGGAAGCTCCTATAATTCACCCCTCCACTTT. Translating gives CSARTGGSSYNSPLHF.

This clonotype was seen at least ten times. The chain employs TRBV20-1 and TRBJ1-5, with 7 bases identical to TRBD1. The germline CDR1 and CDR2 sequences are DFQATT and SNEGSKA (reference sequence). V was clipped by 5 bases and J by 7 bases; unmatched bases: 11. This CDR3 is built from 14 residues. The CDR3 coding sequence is TGCAGTGCTGCCCGAGACAGGGTGACACAGCCCCAGCATTTT. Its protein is CSAARDRVTQPQHF.

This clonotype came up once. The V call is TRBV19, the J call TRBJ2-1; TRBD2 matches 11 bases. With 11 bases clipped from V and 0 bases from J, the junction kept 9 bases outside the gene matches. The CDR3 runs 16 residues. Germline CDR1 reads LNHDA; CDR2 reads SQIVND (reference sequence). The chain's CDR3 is CAWSPLAGGSYNEQFF. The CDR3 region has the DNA TGTGCCTGGAGTCCCCTAGCGGGGGGCTCCTACAATGAGCAGTTCTTC. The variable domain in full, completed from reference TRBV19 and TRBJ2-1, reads DGGITQSPKYLFRKEGQNVTLSCEQNLNHDAMYWYRQDPGQGLRLIYYSQIVNDFQKGDIAEGYSVSREKKESFPLTVTSAQKNPTAFYLCAWSPLAGGSYNEQFFGPGTRLTVL.

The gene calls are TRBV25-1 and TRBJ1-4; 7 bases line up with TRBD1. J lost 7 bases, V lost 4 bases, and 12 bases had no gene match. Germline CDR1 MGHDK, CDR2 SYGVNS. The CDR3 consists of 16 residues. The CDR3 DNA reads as TGTGCCAGCAGTGCCAAACGGACAGGCAGCCTTGAAAAACTGTTTTTT. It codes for CASSAKRTGSLEKLFF. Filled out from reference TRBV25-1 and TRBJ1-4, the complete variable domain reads EADIYQTPRYLVIGTGKKITLECSQTMGHDKMYWYQQDPGMELHLIHYSYGVNSTEKGDLSSESTVSRIRTEHFPLTLESARPSHTSQYLCASSAKRTGSLEKLFFGSGTQLSVL.

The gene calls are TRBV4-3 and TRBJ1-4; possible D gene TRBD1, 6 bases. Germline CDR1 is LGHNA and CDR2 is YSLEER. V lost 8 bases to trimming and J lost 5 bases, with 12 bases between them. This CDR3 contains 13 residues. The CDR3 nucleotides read TGCGCCAGCGCAAGGACAGACAATGAAAAACTGTTTTTT. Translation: CASARTDNEKLFF.

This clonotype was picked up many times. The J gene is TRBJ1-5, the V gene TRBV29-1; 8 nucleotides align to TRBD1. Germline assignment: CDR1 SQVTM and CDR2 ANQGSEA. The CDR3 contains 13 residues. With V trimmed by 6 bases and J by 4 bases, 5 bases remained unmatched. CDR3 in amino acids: CSVVDRGNQPQHF. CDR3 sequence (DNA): TGCAGCGTCGTCGACAGGGGAAATCAGCCCCAGCATTTT.

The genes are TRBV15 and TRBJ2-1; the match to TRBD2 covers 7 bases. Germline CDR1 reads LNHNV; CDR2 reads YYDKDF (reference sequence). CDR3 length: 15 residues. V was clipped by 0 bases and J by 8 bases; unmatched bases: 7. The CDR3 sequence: CATSRDLTSTYEQFF. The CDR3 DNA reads TGTGCCACCAGCAGAGATTTGACTAGCACCTATGAGCAGTTCTTC.